These 11 T cell receptor beta chains came from one sample sequenced in a study of chemoradiotherapy in HPV16-positive cancers. Clones were sequenced by immunoSEQ multiplex PCR, and TCRdb holds only the in-frame ones, with some missing. Here the sample spans under 85,000 clones, about 88% being singletons. The sequencing used blood, collected from a patient who underwent chemoradiotherapy. The source is a human donor with HPV-associated anogenital cancer.

This chain uses TRBV2 with TRBJ2-2; unclear D gene. In germline, CDR1 is SNHLY, CDR2 FYNNEI. The CDR3 length is 13 residues. Between the trimmed V and J ends, which lost 4 bases and 1 base, there was a span of 4 bases. The DNA of the CDR3 is TGTGCCAGCAGTGTTGAGAACACCGGGGAGCTGTTTTTT. Its protein is CASSVENTGELFF.

The chain links TRBV19 to TRBJ2-7, with D uncertain. Trimming took off 8 bases at V and 3 bases at J, with 8 bases between the two ends. In germline, CDR1 is LNHDA, CDR2 SQIVND (reference sequence). CDR3 size: 11 residues. The CDR3 DNA follows: TGTGCCAGTGATGCTGGCTACGAGCAGTACTTC. Its protein product is CASDAGYEQYF.

The rearrangement uses TRBV7-9 and TRBJ2-2; D ambiguous. Per the germline V gene, CDR1 is SEHNR and CDR2 is FQNEAQ (reference sequence). There are 13 residues in the CDR3. The V end lost 8 bases, the J end lost 2 bases, and 9 bases lay between the germline ends. CDR3 sequence reads: CASQKENTGELFF. The CDR3 DNA sequence: TGTGCCAGCCAGAAGGAAAACACCGGGGAGCTGTTTTTT. Full variable domain (remainder filled in from reference TRBV7-9 and TRBJ2-2): DTGVSQNPRHKITKRGQNVTFRCDPISEHNRLYWYRQTLGQGPEFLTYFQNEAQLEKSRLLSDRFSAERPKGSFSTLEIQRTEQGDSAMYLCASQKENTGELFFGEGSRLTVL.

The gene calls are TRBV7-9 and TRBJ1-4, with D unclear. The germline CDR1 and CDR2 sequences are SEHNR and FQNEAQ (reference sequence). The CDR3 runs to 13 residues. V dropped 5 bases and J dropped 10 bases, with 14 bases sitting between them. The CDR3 loop reads CASSEGIVGKLFF. The DNA of the CDR3 is TGTGCCAGCAGCGAGGGAATTGTGGGAAAACTGTTTTTT.

This clone was observed a few times. The rearrangement joins TRBV25-1 to TRBJ1-2; maybe TRBD1 (6 bases). This CDR3 contains 15 residues. The V end was cut by 3 bases, the J end by 4 bases, with 15 bases between. Germline assignment: CDR1 MGHDK and CDR2 SYGVNS. The CDR3 DNA is TGTGCCAGCAGTGATGGGGGGGCCGTATCCTATGGCTACACCTTC. As protein: CASSDGGAVSYGYTF.

In this sample, this clone turned up once. The DNA for the CDR3 is TGCGCCAGCAGCCAAGAGGACAGCCGAACAGTAGGGGTGAACACTGAAGCTTTCTTT. Protein: CASSQEDSRTVGVNTEAFF. The V gene is TRBV4-1, the J gene TRBJ1-1; maybe TRBD1 (6 bases). The germline gives CDR1 MGHRA, CDR2 YSYEKL. The V gene lost 0 bases and the J gene lost 0 bases, with 20 bases spanning the gap. This CDR3 comprises 19 residues.

This clone was counted between two and nine times. This chain links TRBV28 with TRBJ1-5; no firm D call. V was trimmed by 6 bases and J by 0 bases, leaving 15 bases between them. The CDR3 has 16 residues. The V gene's germline CDR1 is MDHEN and CDR2 SYDVKM. The CDR3 spells CASRFRLGNSNQPQHF. The DNA for the CDR3 is TGTGCCAGCAGGTTTAGGTTGGGGAATAGCAATCAGCCCCAGCATTTT.

This chain links TRBV10-3 with TRBJ1-1, with D perhaps matching TRBD1 (5 bases). The CDR3 extends over 16 amino acids. Germline CDR1 reads ENHRY; CDR2 reads SYGVKD. The V gene lost 4 bases and the J gene lost 0 bases, with 15 bases spanning the gap. The CDR3 region is CAISAFAWGLNTEAFF. The CDR3 nucleotides read TGTGCCATCAGTGCCTTCGCGTGGGGACTGAACACTGAAGCTTTCTTT.

This clone has only a few counts. V is TRBV27 and J is TRBJ2-7; 10 nucleotides agree with TRBD2. Germline values: CDR1 MNHEY, CDR2 SMNVEV (reference sequence). The ends lost 2 bases at V and 4 bases at J; junction bases unmatched: 5. The CDR3 is 15 residues long. The CDR3 nucleotides are TGTGCCAGCAGTTTAACTCTAGCGGGAGCATACGAGCAGTACTTC. Translation: CASSLTLAGAYEQYF.

The rearrangement joins TRBV7-9 to TRBJ2-7; 7 nucleotides agree with TRBD1. The ends lost 5 bases at V and 0 bases at J; junction bases unmatched: 13. CDR1 and CDR2 from the germline V gene are SEHNR and FQNEAQ (reference sequence). The CDR3 runs to 17 residues. The CDR3 bases are TGTGCCAGCAGCGACGATCTACTGGACAGGAACTCCTACGAGCAGTACTTC. Translation: CASSDDLLDRNSYEQYF. Complete variable domain (other parts from reference TRBV7-9 and TRBJ2-7): DTGVSQNPRHKITKRGQNVTFRCDPISEHNRLYWYRQTLGQGPEFLTYFQNEAQLEKSRLLSDRFSAERPKGSFSTLEIQRTEQGDSAMYLCASSDDLLDRNSYEQYFGPGTRLTVT.

The J gene is TRBJ1-6, the V gene TRBV19; tentatively, D is TRBD1 (5 bases). CDR3 length: 16 residues. Germline V lookup: CDR1 LNHDA, CDR2 SQIVND (reference sequence). V lost 4 bases and J 0 bases, leaving 10 bases between the germline ends. CDR3 residues: CASSTGGGSYNSPLHF. The CDR3 coding sequence is TGTGCCAGTAGTACAGGTGGGGGCTCCTATAATTCACCCCTCCACTTT. The variable domain in full, with the rest retrieved from reference TRBV19 and TRBJ1-6, is DGGITQSPKYLFRKEGQNVTLSCEQNLNHDAMYWYRQDPGQGLRLIYYSQIVNDFQKGDIAEGYSVSREKKESFPLTVTSAQKNPTAFYLCASSTGGGSYNSPLHFGNGTRLTVT.